The 21 T cell receptor beta chains below all came from one sample that was sequenced in a study of human T cells and chemical hapten exposure. Time point described: patch test 3, about 24 weeks after DPC sensitization. Treatment indicated: therapeutic diphenylcyclopropenone sensitization with weekly scalp DPC. TCRdb redid the calling of the RACE reads with MiXCR, one entry per CDR3 protein. The sample lists about 82,000 distinct CDR3 sequences, approximately 11% occurring once. Sequences were derived from whole blood, sampled in connection with sensitization to the hapten diphenylcyclopropenone (DPC). Receptor source: a woman between 50 and 59 years old with alopecia areata. Some clones in this sample may be carry-over from other donors' samples.

This clonotype was observed many times. This chain connects TRBV5-6 to TRBJ2-1; D may be TRBD1 or TRBD2 (5 bases each). The germline V gene has CDR1 SGHDT and CDR2 YYEEEE. The V and J ends lost 4 bases and 2 bases respectively, with 13 bases between them. The CDR3 runs to 15 residues. In nucleotides, the CDR3 is TGTGCCAGCAGCCCGGGACGGATAACCTACAATGAGCAGTTCTTC. It encodes CASSPGRITYNEQFF.

This clonotype was seen repeatedly, ten times or more. The chain recombines TRBV7-3 with TRBJ2-2; a weak D match, TRBD2 (6 bases). Trimming took off 3 bases at V and 5 bases at J, with 13 bases between the two ends. This CDR3 is 15 amino acids long. Germline values: CDR1 SGHTA, CDR2 FQGTGA. CDR3 in amino acids: CASSFSPGATGELFF. The CDR3 nucleotides are TGTGCCAGCAGCTTCTCACCGGGAGCGACCGGGGAGCTGTTTTTT. The complete variable domain, with remaining parts taken from reference TRBV7-3 and TRBJ2-2, reads GAGVSQTPSNKVTEKGKYVELRCDPISGHTALYWYRQSLGQGPEFLIYFQGTGAADDSGLPNDRFFAVRPEGSVSTLKIQRTERGDSAVYLCASSFSPGATGELFFGEGSRLTVL.

This clonotype was recorded many times. This chain uses TRBV6-6 with TRBJ2-7, with TRBD1 matching 8 bases. The length of the CDR3 is 15 residues. Trimming took 5 bases from V and 0 from J; bases not matched to a gene: 6. Germline V CDR1 and CDR2: MNHNY, SVGAGI (reference sequence). CDR3 bases: TGTGCCAGCAGTATGGGACAGGCTAGCTCCTACGAGCAGTACTTC. It is translated as CASSMGQASSYEQYF.

This clonotype was recorded many times. The gene calls are TRBV3-1 and TRBJ2-1; a possible D gene is TRBD1 (6 bases). The CDR3 has 12 amino acids. From germline, CDR1 is LGHDT and CDR2 YNNKEL (reference sequence). The V end was cut by 4 bases, the J end by 9 bases, with 10 bases between. CDR3 nucleotide sequence: TGTGCCAGCAGCCCGACAGGTCGTGAGCAGTTCTTC. Protein: CASSPTGREQFF.

This clonotype showed up many times. This chain connects TRBV30 to TRBJ2-1; 7 nucleotides match TRBD1. CDR1 and CDR2 (germline): GTSNPN, SVGIG (reference sequence). The CDR3 covers 14 residues. Trimming removed 7 bases from V and 3 bases from J; junction bases left unmatched: 9. The CDR3 region is CALEDREYYNEQFF. CDR3 DNA sequence: TGTGCCTTAGAAGACAGGGAGTACTACAATGAGCAGTTCTTC.

This clonotype was found a few times. The rearrangement joins TRBV6-2 or TRBV6-3 to TRBJ2-2, with D possibly being TRBD2 (6 bases). This CDR3 is built from 15 residues. V lost 2 bases and J 4 bases, leaving 11 bases between the germline ends. The germline V gene encodes CDR1 MNHEY and CDR2 SVGEGT. The CDR3 here is CASSYLPGGTGELFF. The CDR3 nucleotides read TGTGCCAGCAGTTACCTCCCCGGGGGCACCGGGGAGCTGTTTTTT.

This clonotype has only a few counts. This chain joins TRBV18 and TRBJ1-1; 8 bases agree with TRBD1. Germline values: CDR1 KGHSH, CDR2 LQKENI. Germline trimming cut 3 bases from V and 0 bases from J; bases unmatched to any gene: 6. This CDR3 is built from 16 residues. In DNA, the CDR3 is TGTGCCAGCTCACCCTGGACAGGGACCATGAACACTGAAGCTTTCTTT. Its translation: CASSPWTGTMNTEAFF.

There are many counts of this clonotype. The chain is built from TRBV5-4 and TRBJ2-3, with 8 nucleotides matching TRBD2. Trimming removed 6 bases from V and 5 bases from J; junction bases left unmatched: 8. CDR3 length: 14 residues. Germline CDR1 reads SGHNT; CDR2 reads YYREEE (reference sequence). Written as DNA, the CDR3 is TGTGCCAGCACGCCGGGACTAGTCATAGATACGCAGTATTTT. It encodes CASTPGLVIDTQYF.

This clonotype occurred many times. The V gene is TRBV11-3, the J gene TRBJ1-1; D is uncertain. Germline-derived CDR1 and CDR2 are SGHNT and YENEEA. CDR3 length: 14 residues. The V and J ends lost 0 bases and 0 bases respectively, with 5 bases between them. The CDR3, as DNA: TGTGCCAGCAGCTTAGATCCGGTGAACACTGAAGCTTTCTTT. Its translation: CASSLDPVNTEAFF.

Remarks on this clonotype: A single base separates this from a much larger clone, so it may be a read error. The gene calls are TRBV20-1 and TRBJ2-4; D gene ambiguous. CDR1 and CDR2 from the germline V gene are DFQATT and SNEGSKA (reference sequence). V gave up 7 bases and J gave up 1 base, with 17 bases separating them. The CDR3 loop spans 15 amino acids. CDR3 sequence: CSVPPAGTAKNIQYF. CDR3 nucleotides: TGCAGTGTCCCGCCCGCCGGCACCGCCAAAAACATTCAGTACTTC.

This clonotype has at least ten counts. The chain joins TRBV6-2 or TRBV6-3 to TRBJ2-2, with 10 positions matching TRBD2. The CDR3 totals 17 residues. J was trimmed by 5 bases and V by 2 bases; bases with no gene match: 8. Germline V gene data show CDR1 as MNHEY and CDR2 as SVGEGT. As DNA, the CDR3 is TGTGCCAGCAGTTACCGAGCGGGAGGGCCGGGAACCGGGGAGCTGTTTTTT. Its protein is CASSYRAGGPGTGELFF.

Ten or more counts support this clonotype. This rearrangement joins TRBV12-3 or TRBV12-4 to TRBJ1-5, with TRBD1 identical over 7 bases. This CDR3 is built from 14 residues. Germline trimming cut 4 bases from V and 6 bases from J; bases unmatched to any gene: 6. CDR3 sequence reads: CASSYTGEGQPQHF. In nucleotides, the CDR3 is TGTGCCAGCAGTTATACAGGGGAGGGTCAGCCCCAGCATTTT.

This clonotype appeared a few times. The chain carries TRBV20-1 and TRBJ2-3; the D is unclear. Looked up from germline, CDR1 is DFQATT and CDR2 is SNEGSKA (reference sequence). V was trimmed by 5 bases and J by 2 bases, leaving 5 bases between them. There are 11 residues in the CDR3. CDR3 nucleotides: TGCAGTGCTCACCTCACAGATACGCAGTATTTT. Encoded protein: CSAHLTDTQYF.

This clonotype occurred a few times. The rearrangement uses TRBV11-2 and TRBJ2-1; perhaps TRBD1 as D (5 bases). Trimming cost V 0 bases and J 8 bases, with 5 bases left between them. Germline loops: CDR1 SGHAT, CDR2 FQNNGV. CDR3 length: 12 residues. CDR3 region: CASSLEGDEQFF. The CDR3 bases are TGTGCCAGCAGCTTAGAAGGGGATGAGCAGTTCTTC. Combining the CDR3 with reference TRBV11-2 and TRBJ2-1 gives the whole variable domain EAGVAQSPRYKIIEKRQSVAFWCNPISGHATLYWYQQILGQGPKLLIQFQNNGVVDDSQLPKDRFSAERLKGVDSTLKIQPAKLEDSAVYLCASSLEGDEQFFGPGTRLTVL.

The V call is TRBV6-5, the J call TRBJ2-3, with 10 bases fitting TRBD1. This CDR3 has 17 amino acids. CDR1 and CDR2 (germline): MNHEY, SVGAGI. V gave up 2 bases and J gave up 1 base; unmatched junction bases: 6. The CDR3 protein is CASSYGQGGPGTDTQYF. In DNA, the CDR3 is TGTGCCAGCAGTTACGGACAGGGGGGACCTGGCACAGATACGCAGTATTTT.

This clonotype was recorded at least ten times. The rearrangement links TRBV11-2 to TRBJ2-1; D is perhaps TRBD2 (6 bases). The CDR3 is 14 amino acids. Between the trimmed V and J ends, which lost 5 bases and 3 bases, there was a span of 11 bases. The germline V gene encodes CDR1 SGHAT and CDR2 FQNNGV. CDR3 coding DNA: TGTGCCAGCAGCGCGACTAGTATCTACAATGAGCAGTTCTTC. This codes for CASSATSIYNEQFF.

The V call is TRBV12-3 or TRBV12-4, the J call TRBJ1-1; no definite D call. V lost 8 bases and J lost 2, with 15 bases in between. The CDR3 covers 14 residues. The CDR3 region is CASSTWAVNTEAFF. CDR3 sequence (DNA): TGTGCCAGCTCAACTTGGGCGGTAAACACTGAAGCTTTCTTT.

This sequence joins TRBV20-1 and TRBJ2-4; D perhaps matches TRBD1 (6 bases). The V gene's germline CDR1 is DFQATT and CDR2 SNEGSKA (reference sequence). The length of the CDR3 is 14 residues. Trimming cost V 0 bases and J 6 bases, with 12 bases left between them. The CDR3 here is CSAREGGRGNIQYF. DNA for the CDR3: TGCAGTGCTAGAGAAGGGGGACGGGGAAACATTCAGTACTTC.

This clonotype was recorded many times. The CDR3 is CASSPGEETQYF. The CDR3 DNA reads TGTGCCAGCAGTCCGGGGGAAGAGACCCAGTACTTC. This chain uses TRBV28 with TRBJ2-5; D possibly corresponds to TRBD2 (6 bases). The CDR3 is made up of 12 amino acids. CDR1 and CDR2 (germline): MDHEN, SYDVKM. V was clipped by 5 bases and J by 3 bases, with 7 bases between them.

The sample holds many counts of this clonotype. The genes are TRBV20-1 and TRBJ2-3, with 9 bases aligning to TRBD2. The CDR3 has 18 amino acids. V gave up 2 bases and J gave up 3 bases; unmatched junction bases: 15. From germline, CDR1 is DFQATT and CDR2 SNEGSKA (reference sequence). The chain's CDR3 is CSARPNLLAGTGTDTQYF. The DNA for the CDR3 is TGCAGTGCTAGACCTAATCTCCTAGCGGGAACAGGTACAGATACGCAGTATTTT.

The chain joins TRBV6-5 to TRBJ2-1; TRBD2 is a possible D gene (5 bases). The germline gives CDR1 MNHEY, CDR2 SVGAGI. The CDR3 consists of 14 residues. The V gene lost 5 bases and the J gene lost 4 bases, with 12 bases spanning the gap. CDR3 region: CASSSGPPYNEQFF. CDR3 nucleotides: TGTGCCAGCAGTAGCGGCCCCCCTTACAATGAGCAGTTCTTC.